This TCR beta chain stems from a study of response to subunit inactivated influenza vaccine. Findings and limits, study-wide: Seasonal influenza vaccination, on each occasion, was suggested by the authors to recruit few new T cells.

To note about this clonotype: The antigen is unknown. At one end, the junction sequence differs from germline, possibly due to a read error.

In TCRdb, the RT-PCR reads were re-called with MiXCR into one record per CDR3 protein. The sample holds about 500,000 distinct CDR3 sequences, 6% to 9% seen once. CDR1 is LGHNA and CDR2 is YSLEER in the germline V gene. This CDR3 is built from 15 residues. The gene calls are TRBV4-3 and TRBJ2-1, with 9 positions matching TRBD1. The sequencing used PBMCs from blood, collected 23 months after vaccination. The source of this sequence is a man in his fifties or sixties who received an inactivated influenza vaccine. The CDR3 DNA reads TGCGCCAGCAGCCGGACAGGGGCTTCCTACAAGGAGCAGTTCTTC. This translates into CASSRTGASYKEQFF.